This TCR beta chain was captured by sequencing in a study of T cells after yellow fever vaccination. This clonotype rates as large. The CDR3 extends over 13 amino acids. V lost 4 bases to trimming and J lost 8 bases; unmatched junction nucleotides: 3. Per germline, CDR1 SGHRS and CDR2 YFSETQ. Study-wide findings and caveats: Peaking on day 5 versus 15, the secondary response was faster but weaker. At less than 97% for CD4 and approximately 88% for CD8, most primary-vaccination clones showed up again after the booster.

TCRdb reprocessed the 5' RACE reads with MiXCR, giving one entry per CDR3 protein. The sample has about 890 distinct CDR3 sequences, 9% to 9.5% seen once. Sample: CD8+ T cells binding an NS4B(214-222) dextramer, sorted from PBMCs, taken roughly 47 days after the first yellow fever vaccination. The receptor was isolated from a man between 18 and 35 years old who received the YFV17D yellow fever vaccine. The chain couples TRBV5-1 to TRBJ2-1; 10 bases agree with TRBD1. Here the CDR3 reads CASSLGTGDEQFF. The DNA for the CDR3 is TGCGCCAGCAGCCTAGGGACAGGGGATGAGCAGTTCTTC.